This T cell receptor (beta chain) is drawn from a study of T cell changes during pregnancy in multiple sclerosis. J was trimmed by 1 base and V by 1 base; bases with no gene match: 7. The germline CDR1 and CDR2 sequences are SGHVS and FNYEAQ. The CDR3 length is 17 residues. Sequenced by immunoSEQ multiplex PCR; TCRdb stores in-frame clones only, minus some. The sample lists around 100,000 clones; roughly 92% were seen once. This rearrangement joins TRBV7-6 to TRBJ1-1; 9 positions agree with TRBD1. The clonotype comes from a female donor with multiple sclerosis, enrolled in a pregnancy study. Sequencing used peripheral blood, obtained after pregnancy. The chain's CDR3 is CASSLGDRAFQNTEAFF. CDR3 nucleotides: TGTGCCAGCAGCTTAGGGGACAGGGCCTTCCAGAACACTGAAGCTTTCTTT.